The TCR beta chain under discussion was sequenced for a study of blood T cell repertoires in COVID-19. Overall study context: The origin of the acute and convalescent COVID-19 samples was the United States, Italy and Spain.

Germline CDR1 is SGHRS and CDR2 is YFSETQ. Trimming removed 3 bases from V and 0 bases from J; junction bases left unmatched: 4. This CDR3 contains 16 residues. Source study methods: Scientists estimated how many nucleated cells there were by amplifying reference gene primers. The method was immunoSEQ multiplex PCR; TCRdb's version includes in-frame clones alone and lacks a portion of them. V and J calls and clone size follow that table, whereas D and trimming were derived from the DNA. The data contain roughly 290,000 clones, approximately 90% of them seen just once; the ten biggest clones take up 9.5% to 15%.

This sequence was found in a woman aged 55-69 years with acute or convalescent COVID-19. This sequence joins TRBV5-1 and TRBJ1-1; 11 positions match TRBD1. Sequencing was carried out using peripheral blood. The CDR3 here is CASSSGQGVLNTEAFF. Written as DNA, the CDR3 is TGCGCCAGCAGCTCGGGACAGGGGGTCCTGAACACTGAAGCTTTCTTT.